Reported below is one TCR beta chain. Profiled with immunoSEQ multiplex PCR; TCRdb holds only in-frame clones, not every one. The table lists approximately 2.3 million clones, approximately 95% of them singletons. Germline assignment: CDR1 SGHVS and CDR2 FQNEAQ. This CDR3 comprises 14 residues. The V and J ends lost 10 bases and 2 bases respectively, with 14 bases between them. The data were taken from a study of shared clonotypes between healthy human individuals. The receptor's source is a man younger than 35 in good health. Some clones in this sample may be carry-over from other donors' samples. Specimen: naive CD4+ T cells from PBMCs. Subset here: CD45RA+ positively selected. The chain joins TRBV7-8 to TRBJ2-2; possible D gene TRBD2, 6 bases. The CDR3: CAMPGGDNTGELFF. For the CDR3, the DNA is TGTGCCATGCCCGGGGGTGACAACACCGGGGAGCTGTTTTTT.